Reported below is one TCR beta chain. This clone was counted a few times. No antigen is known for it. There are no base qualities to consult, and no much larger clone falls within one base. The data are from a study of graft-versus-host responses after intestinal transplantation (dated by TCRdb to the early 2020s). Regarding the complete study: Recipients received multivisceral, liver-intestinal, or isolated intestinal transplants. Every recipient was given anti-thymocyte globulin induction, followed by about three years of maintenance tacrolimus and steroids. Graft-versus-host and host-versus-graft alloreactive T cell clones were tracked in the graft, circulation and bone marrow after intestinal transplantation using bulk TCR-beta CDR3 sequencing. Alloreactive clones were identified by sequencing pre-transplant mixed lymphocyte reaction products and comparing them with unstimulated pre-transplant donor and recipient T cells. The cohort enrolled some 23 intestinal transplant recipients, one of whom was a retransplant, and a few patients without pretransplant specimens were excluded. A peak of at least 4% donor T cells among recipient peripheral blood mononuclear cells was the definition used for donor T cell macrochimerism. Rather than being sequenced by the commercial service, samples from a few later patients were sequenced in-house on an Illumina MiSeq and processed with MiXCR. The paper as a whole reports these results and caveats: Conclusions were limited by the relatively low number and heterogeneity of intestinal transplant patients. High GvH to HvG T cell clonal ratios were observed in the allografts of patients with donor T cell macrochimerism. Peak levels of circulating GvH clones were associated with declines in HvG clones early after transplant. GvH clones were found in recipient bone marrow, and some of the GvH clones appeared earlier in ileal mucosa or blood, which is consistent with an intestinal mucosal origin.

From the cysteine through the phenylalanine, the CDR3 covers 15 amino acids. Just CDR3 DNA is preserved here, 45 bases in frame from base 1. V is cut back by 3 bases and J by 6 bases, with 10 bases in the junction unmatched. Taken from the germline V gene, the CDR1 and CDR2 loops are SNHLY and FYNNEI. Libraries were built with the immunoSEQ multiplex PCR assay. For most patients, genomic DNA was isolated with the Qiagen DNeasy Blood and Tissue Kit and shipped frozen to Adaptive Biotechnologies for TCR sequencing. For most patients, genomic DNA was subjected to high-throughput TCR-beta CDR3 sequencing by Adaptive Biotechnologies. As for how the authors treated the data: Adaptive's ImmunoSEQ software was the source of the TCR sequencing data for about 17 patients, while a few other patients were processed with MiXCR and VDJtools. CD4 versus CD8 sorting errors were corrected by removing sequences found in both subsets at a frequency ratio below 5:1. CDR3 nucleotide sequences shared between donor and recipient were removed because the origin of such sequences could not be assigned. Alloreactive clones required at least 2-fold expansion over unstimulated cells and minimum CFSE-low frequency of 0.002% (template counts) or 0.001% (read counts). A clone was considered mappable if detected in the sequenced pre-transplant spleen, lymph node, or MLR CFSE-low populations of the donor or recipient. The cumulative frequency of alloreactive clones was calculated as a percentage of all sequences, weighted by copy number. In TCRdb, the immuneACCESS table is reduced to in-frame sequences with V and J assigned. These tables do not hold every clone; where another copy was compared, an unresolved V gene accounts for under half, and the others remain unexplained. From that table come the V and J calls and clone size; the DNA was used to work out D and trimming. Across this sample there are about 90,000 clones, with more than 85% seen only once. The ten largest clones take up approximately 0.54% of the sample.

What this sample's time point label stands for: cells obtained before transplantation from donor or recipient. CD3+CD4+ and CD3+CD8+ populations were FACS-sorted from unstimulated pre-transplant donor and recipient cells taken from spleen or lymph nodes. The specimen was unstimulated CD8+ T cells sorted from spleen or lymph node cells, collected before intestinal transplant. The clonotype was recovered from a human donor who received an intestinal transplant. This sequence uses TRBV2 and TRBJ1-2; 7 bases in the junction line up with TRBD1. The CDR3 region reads CASSEVLTGLNGYTF. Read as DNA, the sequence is TGTGCCAGCAGTGAGGTTTTGACAGGGTTGAATGGCTACACCTTC.